This entry lists 5 T cell receptor beta chains sequenced from one sample in a study of blood T cell repertoires in COVID-19. Some clones are missing from TCRdb's copy, which holds only in-frame ones; the method was immunoSEQ multiplex PCR. The sample records around 110,000 clones, roughly 88% being singletons. The material sequenced was peripheral blood. These receptor sequences come from a middle-aged man with active or convalescent COVID-19.

The rearrangement links TRBV4-1 to TRBJ1-2; D perhaps matches TRBD1 (6 bases). V gave up 1 base and J gave up 2 bases, with 11 bases separating them. This CDR3 spans 15 amino acids. Per germline, CDR1 MGHRA and CDR2 YSYEKL. CDR3 in amino acids: CASSQVGTKNYGYTF. CDR3 coding DNA: TGCGCCAGCAGCCAAGTAGGGACAAAAAACTATGGCTACACCTTC.

The sample holds a few counts of this clone. A single base separates this from a much larger clone, so it may be a read error. The chain is built from TRBV5-6 and TRBJ2-7; D not certain. Trimming removed 0 bases from V and 1 base from J, with 5 bases in between. The CDR3 extends over 13 amino acids. Per germline, CDR1 SGHDT and CDR2 YYEEEE. The CDR3 bases are TGTGCCAGCAGCTTGGACAGATCCTACGAGCAGTACTTC. It translates to CASSLDRSYEQYF.

V and J are TRBV7-6 and TRBJ2-7; 12 positions match TRBD2. Germline V lookup: CDR1 SGHVS, CDR2 FNYEAQ. V shed 1 base, J shed 2 bases, and the junction held 3 bases outside the gene matches. CDR3 length equals 16 residues. CDR3 bases: TGTGCCAGCAGCTTAGAGGGGACTAGCGGGCCCTACGAGCAGTACTTC. It encodes CASSLEGTSGPYEQYF.

Here the CDR3 DNA reads TGTGCCAGCAGTTACTCCCGGAGCCCTTATGGCTACACCTTC. Amino acids: CASSYSRSPYGYTF. V and J are TRBV6-2 or TRBV6-3 and TRBJ1-2, with D uncertain. The germline V gene encodes CDR1 MNHEY and CDR2 SVGEGT. CDR3 length: 14 amino acids. V dropped 0 bases and J dropped 5 bases, with 10 bases sitting between them.

The chain has TRBV28 and TRBJ2-7; 15 bases are shared with TRBD2. The V gene's germline CDR1 is MDHEN and CDR2 SYDVKM. Losses at the gene ends were 8 bases for V and 0 bases for J; bases not matched to a gene: 8. This CDR3 comprises 17 residues. CDR3 residues: CASPPGLAGGYSYEQYF. The DNA for the CDR3 is TGTGCCAGCCCTCCGGGACTAGCGGGAGGTTACTCCTACGAGCAGTACTTC.